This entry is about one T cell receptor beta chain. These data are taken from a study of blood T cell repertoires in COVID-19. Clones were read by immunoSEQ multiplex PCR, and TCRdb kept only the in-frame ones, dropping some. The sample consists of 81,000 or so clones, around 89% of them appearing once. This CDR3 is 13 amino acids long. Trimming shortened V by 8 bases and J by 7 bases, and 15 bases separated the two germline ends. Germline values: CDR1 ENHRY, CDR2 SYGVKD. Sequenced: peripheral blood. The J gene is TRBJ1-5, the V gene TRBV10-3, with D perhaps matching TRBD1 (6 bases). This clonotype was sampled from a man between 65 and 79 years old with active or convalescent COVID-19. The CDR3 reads CAIANEQGQPQHF. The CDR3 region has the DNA TGTGCCATCGCAAACGAACAGGGACAGCCCCAGCATTTT.